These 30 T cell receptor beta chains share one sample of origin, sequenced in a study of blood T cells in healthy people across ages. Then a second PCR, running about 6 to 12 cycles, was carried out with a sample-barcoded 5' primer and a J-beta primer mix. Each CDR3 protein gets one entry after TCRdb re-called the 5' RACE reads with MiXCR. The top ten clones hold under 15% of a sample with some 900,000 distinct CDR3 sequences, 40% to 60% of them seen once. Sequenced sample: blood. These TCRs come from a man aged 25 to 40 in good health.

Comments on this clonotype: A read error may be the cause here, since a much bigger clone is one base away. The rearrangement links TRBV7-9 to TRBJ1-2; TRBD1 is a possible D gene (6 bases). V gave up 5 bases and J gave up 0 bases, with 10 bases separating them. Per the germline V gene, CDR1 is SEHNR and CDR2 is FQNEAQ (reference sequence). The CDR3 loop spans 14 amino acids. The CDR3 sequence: CASSTRTANYGYTF. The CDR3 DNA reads TGTGCCAGCAGCACCCGGACAGCTAACTATGGCTACACCTTC.

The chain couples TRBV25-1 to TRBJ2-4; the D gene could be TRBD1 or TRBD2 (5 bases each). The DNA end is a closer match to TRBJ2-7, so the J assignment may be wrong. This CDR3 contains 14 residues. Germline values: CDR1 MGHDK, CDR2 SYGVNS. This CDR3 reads CASSEYGATYEQYF. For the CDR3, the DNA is TGTGCCAGCAGTGAATACGGGGCCACCTACGAGCAGTACTTC.

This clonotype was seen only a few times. The CDR3 reads CASSLPGIQETQYF. The DNA for the CDR3 is TGTGCCAGCAGCTTACCGGGCATCCAAGAGACCCAGTACTTC. The chain has TRBV11-2 and TRBJ2-5; D is unresolved. The V end lost 2 bases, the J end lost 1 base, and 8 bases lay between the germline ends. The V gene's germline CDR1 is SGHAT and CDR2 FQNNGV. This CDR3 spans 14 amino acids.

CDR3 coding DNA: TGTGCCAGCAGCCAATACGTAGGAGGGCAGGAGGCACTGTTTTTT. Residues: CASSQYVGGQEALFF. This chain links TRBV9 with TRBJ1-4, with D uncertain. CDR1 and CDR2 from the germline V gene are SGDLS and YYNGEE. Trimming shortened V by 4 bases and J by 13 bases, and 23 bases separated the two germline ends. The CDR3 consists of 15 residues. Using reference TRBV9 and TRBJ1-4 for the parts outside the CDR3, the full variable domain is DSGVTQTPKHLITATGQRVTLRCSPRSGDLSVYWYQQSLDQGLQFLIQYYNGEERAKGNILERFSAQQFPDLHSELNLSSLELGDSALYFCASSQYVGGQEALFFGSGTQLSVL.

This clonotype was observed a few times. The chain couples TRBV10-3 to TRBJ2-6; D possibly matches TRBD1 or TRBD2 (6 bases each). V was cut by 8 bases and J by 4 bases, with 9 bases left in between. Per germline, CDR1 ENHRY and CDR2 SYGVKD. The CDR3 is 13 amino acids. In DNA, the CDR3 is TGTGCCATCCAGGGGAGGGGGGCCAACGTCCTGACTTTC. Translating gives CAIQGRGANVLTF.

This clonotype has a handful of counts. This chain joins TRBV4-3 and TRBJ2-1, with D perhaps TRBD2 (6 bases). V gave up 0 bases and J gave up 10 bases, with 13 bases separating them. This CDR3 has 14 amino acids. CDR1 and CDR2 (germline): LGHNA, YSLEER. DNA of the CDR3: TGCGCCAGCAGCCAAGATACGGGGGTACAGGAGCAGTTCTTC. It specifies CASSQDTGVQEQFF.

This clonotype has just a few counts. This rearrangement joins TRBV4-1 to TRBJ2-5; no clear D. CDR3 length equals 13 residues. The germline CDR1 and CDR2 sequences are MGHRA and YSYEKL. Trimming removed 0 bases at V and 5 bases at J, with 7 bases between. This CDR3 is CASSQDDRETQYF. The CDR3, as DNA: TGCGCCAGCAGCCAAGATGATAGGGAGACCCAGTACTTC.

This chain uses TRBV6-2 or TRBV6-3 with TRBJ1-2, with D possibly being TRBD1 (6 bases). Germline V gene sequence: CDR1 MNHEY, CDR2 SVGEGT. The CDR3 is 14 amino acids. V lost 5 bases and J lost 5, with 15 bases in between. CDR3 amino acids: CASSTTDRMYGYTF. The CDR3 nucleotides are TGTGCCAGCAGTACCACCGACAGGATGTATGGCTACACCTTC.

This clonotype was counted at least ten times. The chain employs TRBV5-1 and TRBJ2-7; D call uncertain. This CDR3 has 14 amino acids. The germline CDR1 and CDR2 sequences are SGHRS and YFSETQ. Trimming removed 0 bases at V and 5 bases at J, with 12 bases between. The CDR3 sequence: CASSLVSSLDEQYF. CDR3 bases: TGCGCCAGCAGCTTGGTCTCTAGTCTCGACGAGCAGTACTTC.

The CDR3 DNA follows: TGTGCCAGCAGCTTGAGCCAGAGATATGATAGCAATCAGCCCCAGCATTTT. It yields the protein CASSLSQRYDSNQPQHF. The chain has TRBV7-8 and TRBJ1-5; D not resolved. CDR3 length: 17 residues. V was cut by 3 bases and J by 0 bases, with 15 bases left in between. The germline V gene has CDR1 SGHVS and CDR2 FQNEAQ.

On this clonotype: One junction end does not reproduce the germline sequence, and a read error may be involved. As DNA, the CDR3 is TGTCCCAGCAGCTTAGGAGGCCGAGGCGTCTACGAGCAGTACTTC. Amino acid sequence: CPSSLGGRGVYEQYF. This chain connects TRBV11-1 to TRBJ2-5; a possible D gene is TRBD2 (5 bases). The DNA end is more similar to TRBJ2-7, so the J call may be wrong. Germline V gene sequence: CDR1 SGHAT, CDR2 FQDESV (reference sequence). The length of the CDR3 is 15 residues.

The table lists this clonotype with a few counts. CDR3 protein: CASTPGLAGGREQYF. CDR3 nucleotide sequence: TGTGCCAGCACCCCTGGACTAGCGGGGGGTCGTGAACAGTATTTT. V usage is TRBV12-3 or TRBV12-4 and J usage is TRBJ2-3; 14 bases fit TRBD2. CDR3 length: 15 amino acids. The ends lost 7 bases at V and 12 bases at J; junction bases unmatched: 12.

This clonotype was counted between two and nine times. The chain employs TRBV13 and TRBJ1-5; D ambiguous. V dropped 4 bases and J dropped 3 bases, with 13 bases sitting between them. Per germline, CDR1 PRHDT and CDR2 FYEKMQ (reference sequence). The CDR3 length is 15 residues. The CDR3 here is CASSSRTVNNQPQHF. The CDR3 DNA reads TGTGCCAGCAGCTCCCGGACGGTAAACAATCAGCCCCAGCATTTT.

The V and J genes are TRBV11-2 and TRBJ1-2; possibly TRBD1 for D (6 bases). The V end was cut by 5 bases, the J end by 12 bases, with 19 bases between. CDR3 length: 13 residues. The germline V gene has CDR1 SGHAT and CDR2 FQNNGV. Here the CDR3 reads CASSPWTEGINTF. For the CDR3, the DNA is TGTGCCAGCAGCCCCTGGACAGAGGGGATTAACACCTTC.

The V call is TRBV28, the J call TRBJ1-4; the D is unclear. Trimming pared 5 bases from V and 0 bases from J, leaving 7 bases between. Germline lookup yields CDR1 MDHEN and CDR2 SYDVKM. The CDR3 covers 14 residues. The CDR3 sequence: CASSKPTTNEKLFF. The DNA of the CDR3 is TGTGCCAGCAGTAAACCTACAACTAATGAAAAACTGTTTTTT.

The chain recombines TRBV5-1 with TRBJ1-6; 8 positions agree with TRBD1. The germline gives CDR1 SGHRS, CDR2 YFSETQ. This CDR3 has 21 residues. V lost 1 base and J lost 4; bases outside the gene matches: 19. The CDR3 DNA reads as TGCGCCAGCAGCTTGACCGCTCGACAGGGGATTGGCCCTGAATATAATTCACCCCTCCACTTT. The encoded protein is CASSLTARQGIGPEYNSPLHF.

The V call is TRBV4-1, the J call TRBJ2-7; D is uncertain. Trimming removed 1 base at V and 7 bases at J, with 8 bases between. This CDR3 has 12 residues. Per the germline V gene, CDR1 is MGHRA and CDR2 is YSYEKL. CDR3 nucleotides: TGCGCCAGCAGCCAAGTAGTTAATGAGCAGTACTTC. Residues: CASSQVVNEQYF.

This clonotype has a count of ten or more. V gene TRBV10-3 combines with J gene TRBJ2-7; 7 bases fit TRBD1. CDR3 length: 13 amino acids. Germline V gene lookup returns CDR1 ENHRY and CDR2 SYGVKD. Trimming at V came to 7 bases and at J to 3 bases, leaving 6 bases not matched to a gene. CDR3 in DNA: TGTGCCATCAAAAAGACAGGGAACTACGAGCAGTACTTC. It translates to CAIKKTGNYEQYF.

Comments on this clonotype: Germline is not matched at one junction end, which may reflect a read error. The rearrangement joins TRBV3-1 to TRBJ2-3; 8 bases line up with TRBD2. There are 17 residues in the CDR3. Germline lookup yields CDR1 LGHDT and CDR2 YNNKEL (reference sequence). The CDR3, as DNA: TGTGCCGGCAGCCAAGATTGGGCAGCGGGGGGCACAGATACGCAGTATTTT. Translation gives CAGSQDWAAGGTDTQYF.

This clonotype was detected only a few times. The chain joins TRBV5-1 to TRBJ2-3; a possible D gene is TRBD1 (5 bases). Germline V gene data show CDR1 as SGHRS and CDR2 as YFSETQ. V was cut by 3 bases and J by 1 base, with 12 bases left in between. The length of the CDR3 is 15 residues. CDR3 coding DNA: TGCGCCAGCAGCTCTCAGACACAGGGCACAGATACGCAGTATTTT. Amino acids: CASSSQTQGTDTQYF.

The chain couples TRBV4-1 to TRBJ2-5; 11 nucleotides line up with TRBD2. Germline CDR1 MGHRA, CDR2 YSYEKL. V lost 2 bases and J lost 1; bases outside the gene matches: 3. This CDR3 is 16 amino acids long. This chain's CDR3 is CASSQIAGGRQETQYF. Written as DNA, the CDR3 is TGCGCCAGCAGCCAAATAGCGGGGGGGCGCCAAGAGACCCAGTACTTC.

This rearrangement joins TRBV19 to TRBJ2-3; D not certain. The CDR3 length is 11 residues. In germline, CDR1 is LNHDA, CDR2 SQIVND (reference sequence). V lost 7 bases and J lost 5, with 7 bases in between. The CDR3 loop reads CASKSGDTQYF. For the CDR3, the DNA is TGTGCCAGTAAATCTGGAGATACGCAGTATTTT.

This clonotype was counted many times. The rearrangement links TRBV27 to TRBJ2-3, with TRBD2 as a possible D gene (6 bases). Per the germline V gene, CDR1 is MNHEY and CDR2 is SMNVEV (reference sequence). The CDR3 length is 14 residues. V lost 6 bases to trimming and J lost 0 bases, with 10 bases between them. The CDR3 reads CASRGRESTDTQYF. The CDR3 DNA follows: TGTGCCAGCAGGGGGCGGGAAAGCACAGATACGCAGTATTTT.

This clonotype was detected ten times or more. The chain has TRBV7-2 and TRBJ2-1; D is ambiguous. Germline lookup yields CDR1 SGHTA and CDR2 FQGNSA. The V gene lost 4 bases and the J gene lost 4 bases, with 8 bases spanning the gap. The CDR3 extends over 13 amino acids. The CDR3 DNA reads TGTGCCAGCAGCTCCTCTGCTTACAATGAGCAGTTCTTC. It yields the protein CASSSSAYNEQFF. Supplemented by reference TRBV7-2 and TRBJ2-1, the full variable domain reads GAGVSQSPSNKVTEKGKDVELRCDPISGHTALYWYRQSLGQGLEFLIYFQGNSAPDKSGLPSDRFSAERTGGSVSTLTIQRTQQEDSAVYLCASSSSAYNEQFFGPGTRLTVL.

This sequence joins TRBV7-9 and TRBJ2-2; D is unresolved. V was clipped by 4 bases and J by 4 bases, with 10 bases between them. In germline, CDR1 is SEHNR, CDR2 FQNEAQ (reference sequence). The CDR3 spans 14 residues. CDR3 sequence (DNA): TGTGCCAGCAGCTATACCACCAGCACCGGGGAGCTGTTTTTT. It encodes CASSYTTSTGELFF.

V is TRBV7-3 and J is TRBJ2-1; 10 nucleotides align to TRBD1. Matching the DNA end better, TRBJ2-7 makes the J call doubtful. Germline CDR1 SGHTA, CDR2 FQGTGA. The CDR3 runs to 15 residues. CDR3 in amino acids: CASSAWDRGGNEQYF. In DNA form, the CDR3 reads TGTGCCAGCAGCGCCTGGGACAGGGGAGGGAATGAGCAGTACTTC.

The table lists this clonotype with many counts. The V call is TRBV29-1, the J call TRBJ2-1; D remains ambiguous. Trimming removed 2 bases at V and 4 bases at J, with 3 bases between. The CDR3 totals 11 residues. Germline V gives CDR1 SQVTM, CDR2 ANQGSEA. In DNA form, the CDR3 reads TGCAGCGTTGAACAGTACAATGAGCAGTTCTTC. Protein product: CSVEQYNEQFF.

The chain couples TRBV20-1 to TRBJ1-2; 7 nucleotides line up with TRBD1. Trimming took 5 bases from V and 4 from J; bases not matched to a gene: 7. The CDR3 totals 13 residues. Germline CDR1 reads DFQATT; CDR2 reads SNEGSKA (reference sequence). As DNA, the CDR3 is TGCAGTGCTTTAGGGGGCGCAGGCTATGGCTACACCTTC. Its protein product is CSALGGAGYGYTF.

CDR3 sequence: CASSPSGLGTEAFF. As DNA, the CDR3 is TGTGCCAGCAGCCCTAGCGGCCTTGGGACTGAAGCTTTCTTT. The rearrangement joins TRBV11-2 to TRBJ1-1; no reliable D call. The germline V gene has CDR1 SGHAT and CDR2 FQNNGV. V lost 5 bases and J 5 bases, leaving 15 bases between the germline ends. CDR3 length: 14 amino acids.

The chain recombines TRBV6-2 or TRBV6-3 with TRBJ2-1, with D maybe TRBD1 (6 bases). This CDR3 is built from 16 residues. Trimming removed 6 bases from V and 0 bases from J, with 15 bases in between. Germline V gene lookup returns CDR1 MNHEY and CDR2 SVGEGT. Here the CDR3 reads CASRAMDSDSYNEQFF. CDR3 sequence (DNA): TGTGCCAGCAGGGCCATGGACAGCGACTCCTACAATGAGCAGTTCTTC.